A few counts support the clone carrying this T cell receptor beta chain. The target antigen is unknown. This entry belongs to a study of T-cell reconstitution after alpha-beta-depleted transplantation in children. Whole-study findings and limits: Newly generated T cells supplied most T-cell counts and diversity one year post-transplant. The study traced high day-60 TCRbeta diversity in some patients to surviving recipient T cells and thymic progenitors.

This CDR3 is 12 amino acids long. With 5 bases removed from V and 14 bases from J, the gap between germline ends came to 16 bases. Germline assignment: CDR1 SGHAT and CDR2 FQNNGV. Preparation of the TCRbeta library involved a method that used unique molecular identifiers. TCRdb redid the calling of the PCR reads with MiXCR, one entry per CDR3 protein. The sample includes hundreds of thousands of distinct CDR3 sequences, roughly 16% seen only once; the top ten take around 28%. The clonotype was recovered from a boy younger than two who had a stem cell transplant for Wiskott-Aldrich syndrome, so the T cells may come from the graft donor. The rearrangement uses TRBV11-2 and TRBJ2-1; D remains unclear. The material was PBMCs, mostly from graft donor cells, obtained 360 days after TCRalphabeta/CD19-depleted stem cell transplant. CDR3: CASSPGPTMEFF. The CDR3, as DNA: TGTGCCAGCAGCCCCGGACCTACTATGGAGTTCTTC.